This T cell receptor beta chain was sequenced for a study of identical twins. This CDR3 contains 13 residues. The V end lost 5 bases, the J end lost 4 bases, and 12 bases lay between the germline ends. CDR1 is MDHEN, CDR2 SYDVKM, per germline. This clonotype came up many times. Its antigen is unknown. Carrying unique molecular identifiers, the cDNA also gained a universal primer site through template switching. Using its own MiXCR run on the 5' RACE reads, TCRdb lists one record per CDR3 protein. The sample has about 900,000 distinct CDR3 sequences; approximately 13% are singletons. Study-wide results and caveats: Abundant beta clonotypes from cord blood bore fewer insertions; memory repertoires lacked this pattern.

The same sample was also used in a study of yellow fever vaccine responses in identical twins. In that study: Reportedly, the T cell response mounted by twins to vaccine seemed partly convergent, partly personalized.

The gene calls are TRBV28 and TRBJ2-7, with D maybe TRBD1 (6 bases). The clonotype originates from a woman aged 18-30 years in good health. The sequenced sample consisted of PBMCs. For the CDR3, the DNA is TGTGCCAGCAGTGTGACAGGACGGTACGAGCAGTACGTC. Translating gives CASSVTGRYEQYV.